This entry lists 27 T cell receptor beta chains sequenced from one sample in a study of identical twins (dated by TCRdb to 2016 to 2017). Library preparation used 5' RACE. The instrument given in TCRdb is Illumina HiSeq 2000. The raw public reads went through TCRdb reprocessing: fastp at Q25, MiXCR clone calling, in-frame beta chains kept. Here each entry gathers all rows of one CDR3 protein and keeps the most common genes and DNA. The sample records about 900,000 distinct CDR3 sequences, 9% to 15% of which are singletons. Of the sample, around 1.6% falls within the top ten clones. The sample also formed part of further work on yellow fever vaccine responses in identical twins.

The sequenced sample was PBMCs. All receptors derive from a woman younger than 30 in good health.

This clonotype has a handful of counts. This rearrangement joins TRBV10-2 to TRBJ2-5; 8 positions match TRBD2. Germline V gives CDR1 WSHSY, CDR2 SAAADI. This CDR3 is built from 13 residues. J gave up 5 bases and V 7 bases, and 6 bases lay outside the gene matches. The CDR3 protein is CASTGGPVETQYF. CDR3 nucleotides: TGCGCCAGCACGGGGGGGCCCGTGGAGACCCAGTACTTC.

As DNA, the CDR3 is TGTGCCAGCAGCCCATGGGGTAGCTCCTACGAGCAGTACGTC. Translation: CASSPWGSSYEQYV. The gene calls are TRBV11-2 and TRBJ2-7, with no clear D. Trimming shortened V by 5 bases and J by 0 bases, and 11 bases separated the two germline ends. The CDR3 contains 14 residues. Germline V CDR1 and CDR2: SGHAT, FQNNGV.

This clonotype was detected ten times or more. The chain has TRBV28 and TRBJ2-7, with a possible D match to TRBD1 (5 bases). The CDR3 is made up of 14 amino acids. Germline CDR1 reads MDHEN; CDR2 reads SYDVKM. V lost 4 bases, J lost 0 bases, and 10 bases lay in between. CDR3 bases: TGTGCCAGCAGTTCTGCGACAGCCTCCTACGAGCAGTACTTC. Its protein is CASSSATASYEQYF.

The genes are TRBV4-1 and TRBJ2-5; D gene uncertain. The length of the CDR3 is 17 residues. The germline CDR1 and CDR2 sequences are MGHRA and YSYEKL. V dropped 0 bases and J dropped 0 bases, with 14 bases sitting between them. In DNA form, the CDR3 reads TGCGCCAGCAGCCAAGATTTCGCCCGGGCGTACCAAGAGACCCAGTACTTC. This sequence encodes CASSQDFARAYQETQYF.

V gene TRBV20-1 combines with J gene TRBJ2-1; TRBD2 aligns across 7 bases. The V gene end was trimmed by 3 bases and the J gene end by 9 bases; junction bases not matched to a gene: 11. The length of the CDR3 is 14 residues. Per germline, CDR1 DFQATT and CDR2 SNEGSKA (reference sequence). The CDR3 loop is CSASAPGRASEQFF. Here the CDR3 DNA reads TGCAGTGCTAGTGCACCAGGGAGGGCCAGTGAGCAGTTCTTC.

In this sample, this clonotype turned up many times. The V and J genes are TRBV6-4 and TRBJ2-3; 12 nucleotides agree with TRBD2. Germline V gene lookup returns CDR1 MRHNA and CDR2 SNTAGT. The CDR3 is made up of 16 amino acids. Trimming removed 3 bases from V and 3 bases from J; junction bases left unmatched: 4. The CDR3 sequence is CASSDLAGGLTDTQYF. The CDR3 DNA reads as TGTGCCAGCAGTGATCTAGCGGGGGGGCTAACAGATACGCAGTATTTT.

The table lists this clonotype with a few counts. The chain joins TRBV12-3 or TRBV12-4 to TRBJ2-2; TRBD2 agrees at 7 bases. After removal of 3 bases from V and 6 bases from J, the junction contained 10 bases not matched to a gene. This CDR3 is 16 amino acids long. CDR3 in DNA: TGTGCCAGCAGTTTGGGGGGGACGTACGCCCCCGGGGAGCTGTTTTTT. It codes for CASSLGGTYAPGELFF.

The J gene is TRBJ1-3, the V gene TRBV20-1; D call uncertain. Germline CDR1 and CDR2: DFQATT and SNEGSKA (reference sequence). V was trimmed by 3 bases and J by 4 bases, leaving 13 bases between them. This CDR3 contains 14 residues. The CDR3 DNA reads as TGCAGTGCTAGGGGCAACACGGCGGGAAACACCATATATTTT. Amino acid sequence: CSARGNTAGNTIYF.

The chain has TRBV10-3 and TRBJ1-5; a possible D gene is TRBD1 (5 bases). The CDR3 is 13 residues long. V gave up 7 bases and J gave up 6 bases, with 13 bases separating them. Germline CDR1 ENHRY, CDR2 SYGVKD. The CDR3 loop reads CAITSGSGQPQHF. The CDR3 region has the DNA TGTGCCATCACCTCAGGGTCGGGTCAGCCCCAGCATTTT.

The chain uses TRBV3-1 and TRBJ2-7, with TRBD1 matching over 7 bases. The CDR3 length is 13 residues. Germline loops: CDR1 LGHDT, CDR2 YNNKEL (reference sequence). The V segment lost 2 bases and the J segment 6 bases; nucleotides outside the gene matches: 4. CDR3 nucleotide sequence: TGTGCCAGCAGCCAAACGACAGGGAGCGAGCAGTACGTC. It encodes CASSQTTGSEQYV.

This clonotype was counted only a few times. The chain uses TRBV7-2 and TRBJ1-2; D unresolved. In germline, CDR1 is SGHTA, CDR2 FQGNSA. The V end lost 1 base, the J end lost 3 bases, and 15 bases lay between the germline ends. This CDR3 region has 16 residues. CDR3 sequence (DNA): TGTGCCAGCAGCTTAGTAGTTACAGCTTTTGACTATGGCTACACCTTC. As protein: CASSLVVTAFDYGYTF.

This clonotype has just a few counts. This rearrangement joins TRBV28 to TRBJ2-1, with D tentatively TRBD1 (5 bases). CDR1 is MDHEN and CDR2 is SYDVKM in the germline V gene. The V and J ends lost 6 bases and 9 bases respectively, with 21 bases between them. This CDR3 is 15 amino acids long. The CDR3 nucleotides read TGTGCCAGCAGGCCCGTTGGGCAGGGTGGCGGTGAGCAGTTCTTC. Translation: CASRPVGQGGGEQFF.

The chain links TRBV10-3 to TRBJ2-6, with TRBD2 as a possible D gene (5 bases). Trimming took off 2 bases at V and 0 bases at J, with 5 bases between the two ends. Germline CDR1 reads ENHRY; CDR2 reads SYGVKD. This CDR3 spans 15 amino acids. Here the CDR3 reads CAISEAGSGANVLTF. The CDR3 coding sequence is TGTGCCATCAGTGAGGCGGGCTCTGGGGCCAACGTCCTGACTTTC.

This clonotype was recorded a few times. This chain uses TRBV5-1 with TRBJ2-3, with D unclear. CDR3 length equals 12 residues. The germline V gene has CDR1 SGHRS and CDR2 YFSETQ. V gave up 4 bases and J gave up 3 bases, with 6 bases separating them. The chain's CDR3 is CASSNMTDTQYF. CDR3 sequence (DNA): TGCGCCAGCAGCAACATGACAGATACGCAGTATTTT.

This clonotype was counted many times. The chain combines TRBV12-3 or TRBV12-4 with TRBJ2-1; 8 bases line up with TRBD1. This CDR3 contains 15 residues. With V trimmed by 5 bases and J by 2 bases, 5 bases remained unmatched. CDR3 coding DNA: TGTGCCAGCAGTCTTTGGACAGGGCCCTACAATGAGCAGTTCTTC. It translates to CASSLWTGPYNEQFF.

This clonotype was recorded a few times. This sequence joins TRBV7-9 and TRBJ2-2, with unresolved D. CDR3 size: 14 residues. CDR1 is SEHNR and CDR2 is FQNEAQ in the germline V gene (reference sequence). Trimming removed 4 bases from V and 8 bases from J, with 14 bases in between. The CDR3 nucleotides read TGTGCCAGCAGCTCGGACGCCGGTTGGGGGGAGCTGTTTTTT. It yields the protein CASSSDAGWGELFF.

The V gene is TRBV11-2, the J gene TRBJ1-1; D unresolved. The V end lost 5 bases, the J end lost 0 bases, and 10 bases lay between the germline ends. Germline CDR1 reads SGHAT; CDR2 reads FQNNGV. This CDR3 has 14 amino acids. CDR3 DNA sequence: TGTGCCAGCAGCCCGCCTCTTATGAACACTGAAGCTTTCTTT. The encoded protein is CASSPPLMNTEAFF.

The V call is TRBV24-1, the J call TRBJ2-1, with D possibly matching TRBD2 (5 bases). CDR1 is KGHDR, CDR2 SFDVKD, per germline. The CDR3 runs 12 residues. Trimming stripped 3 bases from V and 12 bases from J, with 11 bases between. The CDR3 protein is CATSDPRGWQFF. CDR3 nucleotides: TGTGCCACCAGTGATCCCCGGGGTTGGCAGTTCTTC.

V is TRBV6-1 and J is TRBJ2-2, with D possibly being TRBD2 (7 bases). CDR1 and CDR2 from the germline V gene are MNHNS and SASEGT. The ends were cut back, 6 bases at V and 11 bases at J, with 16 bases in the middle. The CDR3 runs 13 residues. The CDR3 loop is CASSRRGGAELFF. DNA for the CDR3: TGTGCCAGCAGCCGTAGGGGGGGGGCCGAGCTGTTTTTT.

This clonotype has just one count. The V and J genes are TRBV7-8 and TRBJ2-1, with 8 bases identical to TRBD2. The germline V gene encodes CDR1 SGHVS and CDR2 FQNEAQ. Trimming removed 2 bases from V and 6 bases from J; junction bases left unmatched: 12. CDR3 length equals 17 residues. This CDR3 reads CASSLYPSSGATNEQFF. CDR3 DNA sequence: TGTGCCAGCAGCTTATACCCCAGTAGCGGGGCCACCAATGAGCAGTTCTTC.

The gene calls are TRBV28 and TRBJ2-5; maybe TRBD2 (5 bases). V was pared by 3 bases and J by 4 bases, with 21 bases between. The CDR3 runs 17 residues. In germline, CDR1 is MDHEN, CDR2 SYDVKM. CDR3 nucleotide sequence: TGTGCCAGCAGTTTCGGGTTCGGGGTTCCCAATAGAGAGACCCAGTACTTC. The encoded protein is CASSFGFGVPNRETQYF.

As regards this clonotype: The junction does not match germline at one end; this may be a read error. This rearrangement joins TRBV3-1 to TRBJ2-7; D ambiguous. The CDR3 sequence is 12 residues long. Germline V gene sequence: CDR1 LGHDT, CDR2 YNNKEL (reference sequence). The CDR3 nucleotides read TGTGCCTGCAGCCAAGGAAGGTACGAGCAGTACTTC. This sequence encodes CACSQGRYEQYF.

The chain links TRBV28 to TRBJ2-1; 8 bases align to TRBD1. Germline CDR1 reads MDHEN; CDR2 reads SYDVKM. There are 14 residues in the CDR3. The V gene end was trimmed by 4 bases and the J gene end by 9 bases; junction bases not matched to a gene: 8. CDR3 in DNA: TGTGCCAGCAGTTCGGGACAGGATTTACCTGAGCAGTTCTTC. Protein sequence: CASSSGQDLPEQFF.

This sequence joins TRBV24-1 and TRBJ2-1; D may be TRBD1 or TRBD2 (5 bases each). The CDR3 has 16 amino acids. CDR1 and CDR2 (germline): KGHDR, SFDVKD. Trimming removed 0 bases at V and 4 bases at J, with 12 bases between. In DNA, the CDR3 is TGTGCCACCAGTGATTTGAACAGGAGGACGTACAATGAGCAGTTCTTC. It translates to CATSDLNRRTYNEQFF.

This clonotype was observed a few times. The rearrangement uses TRBV5-5 and TRBJ1-2; D gene unclear. The CDR3 runs 15 residues. The germline gives CDR1 SGHKS, CDR2 YYEKEE (reference sequence). Trimming took off 0 bases at V and 4 bases at J, with 13 bases between the two ends. The CDR3, as DNA: TGTGCCAGCAGCTTGGACCCAGCAGACATCTATGGCTACACCTTC. Translation gives CASSLDPADIYGYTF.

The chain is built from TRBV10-3 and TRBJ2-1; 11 bases agree with TRBD1. CDR1 is ENHRY, CDR2 SYGVKD, per germline. The CDR3 runs 14 residues. The J segment lost 7 bases and the V segment lost 7 bases, leaving 6 bases of the junction unmatched. Written as DNA, the CDR3 is TGTGCCATCACGGGACAGGGGGGGAAAAATGAGCAGTTCTTC. Translation: CAITGQGGKNEQFF.

This clonotype was seen only a few times. This rearrangement joins TRBV5-1 to TRBJ2-7; 11 positions match TRBD2. Germline-derived CDR1 and CDR2 are SGHRS and YFSETQ. The CDR3 sequence is 18 residues long. V was pared by 0 bases and J by 3 bases, with 11 bases of the junction left unmatched. The CDR3 DNA reads as TGCGCCAGCAGCTTGGGACTAGCGGGATCACGCCGTCACTACGAGCAGTACTTC. Translating it yields CASSLGLAGSRRHYEQYF.